Below are 25 T cell receptor beta chains sequenced from a single sample in a study of blood T cell repertoires in COVID-19. Profiled with immunoSEQ multiplex PCR; TCRdb holds only in-frame clones, not every one. The repertoire has 110,000 or so clones, roughly 84% of them found once; the top ten carry 3% to 3.5%. Sequencing was done on a sample of peripheral blood. These receptors were collected from a man in his forties with acute or convalescent COVID-19.

J is TRBJ1-1 and V is TRBV27; D is unclear. Trimming cost V 0 bases and J 1 base, with 12 bases left between them. Germline CDR1 MNHEY, CDR2 SMNVEV (reference sequence). The CDR3 is 16 residues long. The CDR3 DNA sequence: TGTGCCAGCAGTTTATCGCTCGATGGAGGGAACACTGAAGCTTTCTTT. Protein: CASSLSLDGGNTEAFF.

This sequence joins TRBV4-3 and TRBJ2-3; TRBD2 might be the D (6 bases). Trimming removed 4 bases at V and 6 bases at J, with 11 bases between. The CDR3 extends over 13 amino acids. The germline gives CDR1 LGHNA, CDR2 YSLEER. CDR3 loop: CASSRGLEDTQYF. The CDR3, as DNA: TGCGCCAGCAGCCGGGGACTGGAGGATACGCAGTATTTT.

This chain joins TRBV27 and TRBJ2-2; TRBD1 matches at 10 bases. With 8 bases clipped from V and 6 bases from J, the junction kept 3 bases outside the gene matches. The CDR3 consists of 13 residues. Germline CDR1 reads MNHEY; CDR2 reads SMNVEV (reference sequence). CDR3 nucleotides: TGTGCCAGCGGACAGGGGGGGGCCGGGGAGCTGTTTTTT. Protein: CASGQGGAGELFF.

This clone occurred once. The V call is TRBV4-1, the J call TRBJ2-7, with 11 bases that match TRBD2. The CDR3 loop spans 15 amino acids. Germline loops: CDR1 MGHRA, CDR2 YSYEKL. V gave up 0 bases and J gave up 9 bases; unmatched junction bases: 7. In nucleotides, the CDR3 is TGCGCCAGCAGCCAAGAGGCTAGCGGGGGGCGGGCGCAGTACTTC. It encodes CASSQEASGGRAQYF.

This chain uses TRBV18 with TRBJ2-1; 11 bases line up with TRBD2. Germline loops: CDR1 KGHSH, CDR2 LQKENI. The CDR3 has 15 residues. V dropped 4 bases and J dropped 2; count of bases not matched to a gene: 1. The CDR3: CASSQTSGAYNEQFF. Written as DNA, the CDR3 is TGTGCCAGCTCACAGACTAGCGGGGCCTACAATGAGCAGTTCTTC.

This clone appeared a few times. The rearrangement links TRBV6-6 to TRBJ2-3, with 8 bases aligning to TRBD2. Germline CDR1 reads MNHNY; CDR2 reads SVGAGI (reference sequence). The CDR3 spans 13 residues. J was trimmed by 4 bases and V by 6 bases; bases with no gene match: 3. CDR3 bases: TGTGCCAGCAGCTTAGCGGGGTCAGATACGCAGTATTTT. This translates into CASSLAGSDTQYF.

V gene TRBV4-1 combines with J gene TRBJ2-7; D gene ambiguous. The CDR3 length is 13 residues. V was cut by 4 bases and J by 2 bases, with 9 bases left in between. Germline lookup yields CDR1 MGHRA and CDR2 YSYEKL. CDR3 protein: CASSPGPPYEQYF. The CDR3 DNA reads TGCGCCAGCAGCCCTGGGCCACCCTACGAGCAGTACTTC.

V is TRBV19 and J is TRBJ1-5; D is perhaps TRBD1 (6 bases). Trimming cost V 7 bases and J 5 bases, with 21 bases left between them. The CDR3 loop spans 16 amino acids. Germline CDR1 is LNHDA and CDR2 is SQIVND (reference sequence). The CDR3 loop reads CASTRSRGFIDQPQHF. The CDR3 region has the DNA TGTGCCAGTACTCGATCGAGGGGGTTTATCGATCAGCCCCAGCATTTT.

As DNA, the CDR3 is TGTGCCAGCACCGCCAGGGAGGGCACCGGGGAGCTGTTTTTT. It yields the protein CASTAREGTGELFF. This chain joins TRBV19 and TRBJ2-2, with TRBD2 matching 7 bases. This CDR3 has 14 residues. Germline values: CDR1 LNHDA, CDR2 SQIVND (reference sequence). The V and J ends lost 9 bases and 4 bases, in that order; junction bases with no gene match: 8.

The gene calls are TRBV5-1 and TRBJ2-1, with 11 bases aligning to TRBD2. This CDR3 has 16 residues. The germline V gene encodes CDR1 SGHRS and CDR2 YFSETQ. Trimming at V came to 3 bases and at J to 8 bases, leaving 10 bases not matched to a gene. CDR3 in DNA: TGCGCCAGCAGCTCACTAGCGGGGGACCTCCTAGATGAGCAGTTCTTC. It codes for CASSSLAGDLLDEQFF.

V is TRBV7-8 and J is TRBJ2-7; a weak D match, TRBD1 (6 bases). Germline V gene sequence: CDR1 SGHVS, CDR2 FQNEAQ. This CDR3 comprises 16 residues. Trimming removed 0 bases at V and 0 bases at J, with 12 bases between. The CDR3 region is CASSLARTESSYEQYF. In nucleotides, the CDR3 is TGTGCCAGCAGCTTAGCTCGGACAGAGAGCTCCTACGAGCAGTACTTC.

This clone showed up just once. The V and J genes are TRBV23-1 and TRBJ2-3; TRBD1 aligns across 7 bases. TRBV23-1 falls under the ORF class, with uncertain function. V trimming: 6 bases; J trimming: 3 bases; junction bases outside the gene matches: 21. This CDR3 has 19 amino acids. The CDR3 DNA reads TGCGCCAGCAGGCTGGGACAGCTTCTCCTCGATGGCCCAACAGATACGCAGTATTTT. Protein product: CASRLGQLLLDGPTDTQYF.

This chain uses TRBV4-1 with TRBJ1-5; the match to TRBD1 covers 7 bases. The CDR3 runs 15 residues. After removal of 0 bases from V and 4 bases from J, the junction contained 3 bases not matched to a gene. The germline CDR1 and CDR2 sequences are MGHRA and YSYEKL. The CDR3 nucleotides read TGCGCCAGCAGCCAAGAAGGGACAGTTAATCAGCCCCAGCATTTT. It codes for CASSQEGTVNQPQHF.

V is TRBV7-9 and J is TRBJ1-3, with D perhaps TRBD1 (5 bases). Trimming removed 0 bases at V and 8 bases at J, with 8 bases between. From germline, CDR1 is SEHNR and CDR2 FQNEAQ (reference sequence). The CDR3 runs 13 residues. This CDR3 is CASSLARVDTIYF. The DNA for the CDR3 is TGTGCCAGCAGCTTAGCCAGGGTAGACACCATATATTTT.

The V call is TRBV5-4, the J call TRBJ2-3; perhaps TRBD1 as D (6 bases). V was clipped by 2 bases and J by 1 base, with 11 bases between them. CDR1 SGHNT and CDR2 YYREEE come from the germline V gene (reference sequence). The CDR3 is 15 amino acids. The CDR3 DNA follows: TGTGCCAGCAGCTTAGGGGGATTGGGCACAGATACGCAGTATTTT. It specifies CASSLGGLGTDTQYF.

CDR3 protein: CASSPYGDSPLHF. In DNA, the CDR3 is TGTGCCAGCAGCCCCTATGGAGATTCACCCCTCCACTTT. The rearrangement uses TRBV21-1 and TRBJ1-6. TRBV21-1 is listed as a pseudogene. There are 13 residues in the CDR3.

V usage is TRBV24-1 and J usage is TRBJ2-3; 14 bases match TRBD2. The trim removed 4 bases at V and 0 bases at J, leaving 11 bases unmatched. Germline loops: CDR1 KGHDR, CDR2 SFDVKD. The CDR3 totals 20 residues. CDR3 protein: CATSDPGLAGGGPSTDTQYF. The DNA of the CDR3 is TGTGCCACCAGTGACCCCGGACTAGCGGGGGGAGGACCAAGCACAGATACGCAGTATTTT.

CDR3 sequence (DNA): TGTGCCAGTAGTGTCATGGAGGGAACTAATGAAAAACTGTTTTTT. Protein sequence: CASSVMEGTNEKLFF. The chain links TRBV19 to TRBJ1-4, with D uncertain. Per the germline V gene, CDR1 is LNHDA and CDR2 is SQIVND (reference sequence). The length of the CDR3 is 15 residues. V was trimmed by 5 bases and J by 1 base, leaving 11 bases between them.

The genes are TRBV5-4 and TRBJ1-2, with 8 bases lining up with TRBD1. This CDR3 is built from 17 residues. Germline V gene lookup returns CDR1 SGHNT and CDR2 YYREEE (reference sequence). After removal of 3 bases from V and 0 bases from J, the junction contained 10 bases not matched to a gene. The DNA for the CDR3 is TGTGCCAGCAGCTCGGATTGGGCGACAGGGGCTAACTATGGCTACACCTTC. This translates into CASSSDWATGANYGYTF.

The chain couples TRBV7-2 to TRBJ2-2; D gene uncertain. CDR3 size: 15 residues. The germline V gene encodes CDR1 SGHTA and CDR2 FQGNSA. The V end was cut by 3 bases, the J end by 0 bases, with 8 bases between. CDR3 region: CASSFRGANTGELFF. In DNA form, the CDR3 reads TGTGCCAGCAGCTTTAGAGGCGCGAACACCGGGGAGCTGTTTTTT.

The chain carries TRBV7-9 and TRBJ2-3; possibly TRBD1 for D (5 bases). V gave up 5 bases and J gave up 0 bases, with 12 bases separating them. CDR1 SEHNR and CDR2 FQNEAQ come from the germline V gene (reference sequence). The CDR3 covers 15 residues. CDR3 region: CASSPLGQSTDTQYF. CDR3 DNA sequence: TGTGCCAGCAGCCCGTTGGGGCAGAGCACAGATACGCAGTATTTT.

The chain uses TRBV24-1 and TRBJ1-1; possibly TRBD1 for D (6 bases). Germline CDR1 reads KGHDR; CDR2 reads SFDVKD. V was pared by 4 bases and J by 4 bases, with 12 bases between. The CDR3 spans 14 residues. The CDR3, as DNA: TGTGCCACCAGTGACAACCGGGACACCACTGAAGCTTTCTTT. Translated: CATSDNRDTTEAFF.

The DNA for the CDR3 is TGTGCCAGCTCACTTTCGCGACAGGGGGCCGATAATTCACCCCTCCACTTT. It encodes CASSLSRQGADNSPLHF. The chain has TRBV18 and TRBJ1-6, with 10 bases aligning to TRBD1. This CDR3 is 17 amino acids long. The germline V gene encodes CDR1 KGHSH and CDR2 LQKENI. The V segment lost 4 bases and the J segment 5 bases; nucleotides outside the gene matches: 8.

This chain joins TRBV5-1 and TRBJ2-3; 9 bases map to TRBD1. The CDR3 runs to 18 residues. J gave up 0 bases and V 4 bases, and 12 bases lay outside the gene matches. Germline V lookup: CDR1 SGHRS, CDR2 YFSETQ. CDR3 sequence reads: CASSPGTGSWGSTDTQYF. For the CDR3, the DNA is TGCGCCAGCAGCCCCGGGACAGGGTCCTGGGGTAGCACAGATACGCAGTATTTT.

The CDR3 is CASSYPGLGVHEQYF. CDR3 DNA sequence: TGTGCCAGCAGCTACCCGGGACTAGGCGTCCACGAGCAGTACTTC. This chain links TRBV11-2 with TRBJ2-7; 8 bases align to TRBD2. CDR1 is SGHAT, CDR2 FQNNGV, per germline. Losses at the gene ends were 4 bases for V and 5 bases for J; bases not matched to a gene: 10. CDR3 length equals 15 residues.